The 8 T cell receptor beta chains reported below all come from one sample, sequenced in a study of blood T cell repertoires in COVID-19. Here immunoSEQ multiplex PCR was the method, and the copy in TCRdb shows in-frame clones only, minus some. The sample records about 250,000 clones, about 85% being singletons. The specimen was peripheral blood. The receptors were sampled from an elderly woman with acute or convalescent COVID-19.

This clone showed up many times. The chain uses TRBV6-4 and TRBJ1-1, with a weak D call TRBD1 (6 bases). CDR1 and CDR2 from the germline V gene are MRHNA and SNTAGT. The CDR3 contains 18 residues. V was clipped by 0 bases and J by 4 bases, with 21 bases between them. Written as DNA, the CDR3 is TGTGCCAGCAGTGACTCCCGGGAACGGGGCAGGGGCGGCACTGAAGCTTTCTTT. Translation: CASSDSRERGRGGTEAFF.

This rearrangement joins TRBV3-1 (or the pseudogene TRBV3-2) to TRBJ1-2, with D possibly being TRBD1 (6 bases). CDR3 size: 15 residues. Germline CDR1 reads LGHDT; CDR2 reads YNNKEL (reference sequence). V lost 3 bases and J lost 4, with 15 bases in between. The CDR3 reads CASSHESRGAYGYTF. The CDR3 DNA is TGTGCCAGCAGCCACGAAAGCAGGGGAGCCTATGGCTACACCTTC.

This clone has at least ten counts. This chain uses TRBV11-2 with TRBJ1-1; D is possibly TRBD1 (5 bases). Deletions cut 4 bases from V and 5 bases from J, with 17 bases between. The CDR3 contains 15 residues. CDR1 and CDR2 from the germline V gene are SGHAT and FQNNGV. CDR3 amino acids: CASSWTESRGTEAFF. CDR3 bases: TGTGCCAGCAGCTGGACCGAGTCCCGGGGGACTGAAGCTTTCTTT.

The V gene is TRBV19, the J gene TRBJ2-3, with a weak D call TRBD2 (6 bases). Trimming took 5 bases from V and 0 from J, leaving 12 bases between them. The CDR3 is 15 residues long. In germline, CDR1 is LNHDA, CDR2 SQIVND (reference sequence). CDR3 DNA sequence: TGTGCCAGTAGTGGGAGCGGGTACAGCACAGATACGCAGTATTTT. Translated: CASSGSGYSTDTQYF.

The chain combines TRBV7-8 with TRBJ2-1; 11 bases are shared with TRBD2. V trimming: 5 bases; J trimming: 4 bases; junction bases outside the gene matches: 10. Germline V gene data show CDR1 as SGHVS and CDR2 as FQNEAQ. This CDR3 region has 17 residues. The CDR3, as DNA: TGTGCCAGCAGCCCCCGGGTAGCGGGAGGGAGGTACAATGAGCAGTTCTTC. It translates to CASSPRVAGGRYNEQFF. The variable domain in full, completed from reference TRBV7-8 and TRBJ2-1, reads GAGVSQSPRYKVAKRGQDVALRCDPISGHVSLFWYQQALGQGPEFLTYFQNEAQLDKSGLPSDRFFAERPEGSVSTLKIQRTQQEDSAVYLCASSPRVAGGRYNEQFFGPGTRLTVL.

The J gene is TRBJ1-1, the V gene TRBV3-1 (or the pseudogene TRBV3-2); 7 nucleotides align to TRBD1. The CDR3 totals 14 residues. Germline loops: CDR1 LGHDT, CDR2 YNNKEL (reference sequence). The junction had 8 bases not matched to a gene; V was cut back by 5 bases and J by 5 bases. The CDR3 coding sequence is TGTGCCAGCAGCGGTCTGGGACAGAGGACTGAAGCTTTCTTT. Translated, it gives CASSGLGQRTEAFF.

This clone has more than one count but fewer than ten. This sequence joins TRBV3-1 (or the pseudogene TRBV3-2) and TRBJ2-7, with 11 positions matching TRBD2. Germline CDR1 LGHDT, CDR2 YNNKEL (reference sequence). The CDR3 is 15 residues long. V shed 6 bases and J 5 bases; nucleotides not matched to a gene: 9. The CDR3 is CASRKRVAGGHEQYF. The CDR3 DNA is TGTGCCAGCAGGAAAAGAGTAGCGGGAGGGCACGAGCAGTACTTC.

This clone was observed a single time. The rearrangement uses TRBV11-2 and TRBJ1-3; no definite D call. V was pared by 4 bases and J by 4 bases, with 2 bases between. The CDR3 runs to 11 residues. Looked up from germline, CDR1 is SGHAT and CDR2 is FQNNGV. For the CDR3, the DNA is TGTGCCAGCAGCTCGGGAAACACCATATATTTT. Translation: CASSSGNTIYF.